These 32 T cell receptor beta chains originate from one sample sequenced in a study of blood T cell repertoires in COVID-19 (dated by TCRdb to the early 2020s). Library generation was performed with the immunoSEQ multiplex PCR assay. The immuneACCESS repertoire file appears here via TCRdb, limited to in-frame rearrangements. These files lack a portion of the clones; in checked studies, under half of the deficit traces to unresolved V genes, and the cause of the others is not known. The sample records 380,000 or so clones, 75% to 90% of which are singletons. The ten top clones hold about 7.1% of the sample. Sequencing was done on a sample of peripheral blood. These receptors were taken from a woman aged 55-69 years with COVID-19, enrolled during active disease.

The sample holds one count of this clone. The rearrangement joins TRBV3-1 (or the pseudogene TRBV3-2) to TRBJ1-2; a possible D gene is TRBD1 (5 bases). This CDR3 is built from 15 residues. Trimming removed 3 bases from V and 0 bases from J, with 11 bases in between. CDR1 LGHDT and CDR2 YNNKEL come from the germline V gene (reference sequence). CDR3 region: CASSHLTDANYGYTF. The CDR3, as DNA: TGTGCCAGCAGCCACCTGACAGACGCTAACTATGGCTACACCTTC.

The V call is TRBV6-6, the J call TRBJ1-5; 8 bases fit TRBD1. V trimming: 6 bases; J trimming: 0 bases; junction bases outside the gene matches: 4. Per germline, CDR1 MNHNY and CDR2 SVGAGI (reference sequence). The CDR3 extends over 15 amino acids. The CDR3 nucleotides read TGTGCCAGCAGACCCACAGGGGGTAGCAATCAGCCCCAGCATTTT. Translated, it gives CASRPTGGSNQPQHF.

This chain uses TRBV19 with TRBJ2-5; D is possibly TRBD2 (6 bases). Germline loops: CDR1 LNHDA, CDR2 SQIVND (reference sequence). V shed 10 bases and J shed 7 bases, with 19 bases lying between them. The CDR3 has 13 amino acids. The CDR3 DNA reads as TGTGCCATTTCTCTAGGGAGGATTGTGACCCAGTACTTC. It is translated as CAISLGRIVTQYF.

V gene TRBV4-2 combines with J gene TRBJ1-5; D not certain. Trimming took 0 bases from V and 0 from J, leaving 15 bases between them. This CDR3 region has 18 residues. Germline V gives CDR1 LGHNA, CDR2 YNFKEQ. The CDR3 sequence: CASSQDPGSVNSNQPQHF. Here the CDR3 DNA reads TGTGCCAGCAGCCAAGATCCGGGGTCAGTTAATAGCAATCAGCCCCAGCATTTT.

The chain joins TRBV7-9 to TRBJ1-1, with D possibly TRBD1 on 6 matching bases. The CDR3 length is 17 residues. CDR1 and CDR2 from the germline V gene are SEHNR and FQNEAQ (reference sequence). V was shortened by 3 bases and J by 0 bases, with 17 bases between the two germline ends. This CDR3 reads CASSLRDTHYMNTEAFF. DNA for the CDR3: TGTGCCAGCAGCTTGAGGGACACGCATTACATGAACACTGAAGCTTTCTTT.

The chain uses TRBV2 and TRBJ1-6; D possibly corresponds to TRBD1 (6 bases). The CDR3 loop spans 15 amino acids. CDR1 SNHLY and CDR2 FYNNEI come from the germline V gene. V lost 2 bases and J lost 3, with 8 bases in between. The CDR3 DNA reads as TGTGCCAGCAGTGAAAGGGGGAACTATAATTCACCCCTCCACTTT. Amino acid sequence: CASSERGNYNSPLHF.

The V gene is TRBV15, the J gene TRBJ1-6, with D uncertain. Between the trimmed V and J ends, which lost 5 bases and 6 bases, there was a span of 14 bases. Germline V lookup: CDR1 LNHNV, CDR2 YYDKDF (reference sequence). The CDR3 totals 15 residues. The CDR3 nucleotides read TGTGCCACCAGCCGCCGAGGCCTGCTTAATTCACCCCTCCACTTT. It is translated as CATSRRGLLNSPLHF.

This sequence joins TRBV7-2 and TRBJ2-7; D is ambiguous. V was clipped by 2 bases and J by 6 bases, with 5 bases between them. The CDR3 is made up of 11 amino acids. From germline, CDR1 is SGHTA and CDR2 FQGNSA. The CDR3 DNA sequence: TGTGCCAGCAGCTTATACAGCGAGCAGTACTTC. Protein product: CASSLYSEQYF.

The gene calls are TRBV7-6 and TRBJ2-3; 8 positions agree with TRBD2. CDR1 is SGHVS, CDR2 FNYEAQ, per germline. The CDR3 contains 14 residues. The V gene end was trimmed by 2 bases and the J gene end by 4 bases; junction bases not matched to a gene: 2. The CDR3 DNA follows: TGTGCCAGCAGCTTAAGCGGGGGTGCAGATACGCAGTATTTT. Amino acid sequence: CASSLSGGADTQYF.

This sequence joins TRBV4-2 and TRBJ1-1; D gene uncertain. The V gene's germline CDR1 is LGHNA and CDR2 YNFKEQ. This CDR3 is built from 14 residues. V was trimmed by 4 bases and J by 2 bases, leaving 11 bases between them. This CDR3 reads CASSPSSGNTEAFF. DNA of the CDR3: TGTGCCAGCAGCCCAAGTTCGGGAAACACTGAAGCTTTCTTT.

Here the CDR3 DNA reads TGTGCCAGCAGCCACCTCGGGACAGGGGGCGGCTACACCTTC. Protein product: CASSHLGTGGGYTF. The rearrangement joins TRBV7-8 to TRBJ1-2, with 12 bases matching TRBD1. Germline V lookup: CDR1 SGHVS, CDR2 FQNEAQ. This CDR3 is built from 14 residues. Trimming cost V 5 bases and J 8 bases; bases outside gene matches: 6.

The chain carries TRBV6-2 or TRBV6-3 and TRBJ1-1; 8 bases agree with TRBD1. The CDR3 is 16 residues long. Per germline, CDR1 MNHEY and CDR2 SVGEGT. V lost 6 bases, J lost 5 bases, and 14 bases stayed unmatched. The CDR3 sequence: CASSYTGGMFGTEAFF. Here the CDR3 DNA reads TGTGCCAGCAGCTATACAGGGGGGATGTTTGGGACTGAAGCTTTCTTT.

V is TRBV6-5 and J is TRBJ2-7; a weak D match, TRBD2 (7 bases). The CDR3 has 14 amino acids. CDR1 is MNHEY and CDR2 is SVGAGI in the germline V gene. V lost 6 bases, J lost 3 bases, and 15 bases lay in between. The CDR3 DNA is TGTGCCAGCAGCCCCCCGGGGGGCCGCTACGAGCAGTACTTC. Its translation is CASSPPGGRYEQYF.

CDR3 sequence: CASSYLGTGFYEQYF. In nucleotides, the CDR3 is TGTGCCAGCAGTTATCTGGGGACAGGGTTCTACGAGCAGTACTTC. The chain employs TRBV6-2 or TRBV6-3 and TRBJ2-7, with 9 bases that match TRBD1. J lost 3 bases, V lost 3 bases, and 6 bases had no gene match. The germline CDR1 and CDR2 sequences are MNHEY and SVGEGT. CDR3 length: 15 amino acids.

The chain joins TRBV7-8 to TRBJ1-2; 8 positions agree with TRBD1. The CDR3 has 15 amino acids. Trimming at V came to 5 bases and at J to 5 bases, leaving 10 bases not matched to a gene. Germline CDR1 and CDR2: SGHVS and FQNEAQ. This CDR3 reads CASSESGGAGYGYTF. DNA of the CDR3: TGTGCCAGCAGCGAATCAGGGGGCGCCGGGTATGGCTACACCTTC.

The genes are TRBV7-8 and TRBJ2-3, with 12 bases fitting TRBD2. With V trimmed by 5 bases and J by 5 bases, 11 bases remained unmatched. From germline, CDR1 is SGHVS and CDR2 FQNEAQ. CDR3 size: 17 residues. The CDR3 loop is CASSQPSSGGALDTQYF. CDR3 in DNA: TGTGCCAGCAGCCAACCTTCTAGCGGGGGGGCTTTAGATACGCAGTATTTT.

Only a few counts were recorded for this clone. The chain recombines TRBV21-1 with TRBJ1-2; the table's D call, TRBD1, was not checked against the DNA. TRBV21-1 is classified as a pseudogene. This CDR3 contains 16 residues. CDR3 amino acids: CASSKSGGRDQRGYTF. The CDR3, as DNA: TGTGCCAGCAGCAAAAGTGGGGGCAGGGACCAGCGTGGCTACACCTTC.

A single count supports this clone. The gene calls are TRBV20-1 and TRBJ1-1, with a weak D call TRBD1 (5 bases). CDR3 length: 14 amino acids. Deletions cut 3 bases from V and 10 bases from J, with 21 bases between. Germline CDR1 reads DFQATT; CDR2 reads SNEGSKA (reference sequence). CDR3 bases: TGCAGTGCTAGTGTGTATGGTCGGGGGGTGGGAGCTTTCTTT. It yields the protein CSASVYGRGVGAFF.

The chain is built from TRBV4-3 and TRBJ2-2; possibly TRBD1 for D (8 bases). The CDR3 contains 18 residues. Trimming stripped 4 bases from V and 1 base from J, with 19 bases between. Germline-derived CDR1 and CDR2 are LGHNA and YSLEER. CDR3 residues: CASSLHRGRGVNTGELFF. The CDR3 DNA reads as TGCGCCAGCAGCCTACACAGGGGGAGGGGGGTGAACACCGGGGAGCTGTTTTTT.

J is TRBJ2-1 and V is TRBV19; D may be TRBD2 (5 bases). Trimming pared 5 bases from V and 7 bases from J, leaving 15 bases between. This CDR3 is built from 14 residues. Germline-derived CDR1 and CDR2 are LNHDA and SQIVND (reference sequence). CDR3 bases: TGTGCCAGTAGTCCAGGAGGCCAGCAAAATGAGCAGTTCTTC. It encodes CASSPGGQQNEQFF.

The V and J genes are TRBV5-4 and TRBJ1-5; D ambiguous. Trimming stripped 2 bases from V and 1 base from J, with 7 bases between. The CDR3 sequence is 14 residues long. Germline values: CDR1 SGHNT, CDR2 YYREEE (reference sequence). The CDR3 nucleotides are TGTGCCAGCAGCTTTTTCGGGAGCAATCAGCCCCAGCATTTT. This gives the protein CASSFFGSNQPQHF.

The rearrangement joins TRBV6-2 or TRBV6-3 to TRBJ1-1; D is unclear. Germline assignment: CDR1 MNHEY and CDR2 SVGEGT. The V end lost 5 bases, the J end lost 6 bases, and 19 bases lay between the germline ends. This CDR3 has 15 amino acids. The CDR3 is CASSPHSQLGAEAFF. In DNA form, the CDR3 reads TGTGCCAGCAGTCCCCACTCCCAATTGGGCGCTGAAGCTTTCTTT.

This CDR3 is CASSGPGGAFF. CDR3 coding DNA: TGTGCCAGCAGTGGGCCCGGGGGGGCTTTCTTT. The chain employs TRBV2 and TRBJ1-1, with D perhaps TRBD1 (5 bases). Germline V gives CDR1 SNHLY, CDR2 FYNNEI. Trimming took off 4 bases at V and 11 bases at J, with 11 bases between the two ends. This CDR3 is built from 11 residues. Based on the CDR3 plus reference TRBV2 and TRBJ1-1, the full variable domain is EPEVTQTPSHQVTQMGQEVILRCVPISNHLYFYWYRQILGQKVEFLVSFYNNEISEKSEIFDDQFSVERPDGSNFTLKIRSTKLEDSAMYFCASSGPGGAFFGQGTRLTVV.

V and J are TRBV5-4 and TRBJ1-2; 7 nucleotides agree with TRBD1. Germline-derived CDR1 and CDR2 are SGHNT and YYREEE (reference sequence). This CDR3 has 13 amino acids. V was clipped by 0 bases and J by 5 bases; unmatched bases: 1. The DNA of the CDR3 is TGTGCCAGCAGCTTGGAGACAGGGTATGGCTACACCTTC. Translated: CASSLETGYGYTF.

This rearrangement joins TRBV7-9 to TRBJ1-2; D may be TRBD1 (5 bases). This CDR3 is 12 amino acids long. Trimming pared 1 base from V and 9 bases from J, leaving 9 bases between. Germline V gives CDR1 SEHNR, CDR2 FQNEAQ (reference sequence). CDR3 loop: CASSLDQGSYTF. The DNA for the CDR3 is TGTGCCAGCAGCTTAGACCAGGGAAGCTACACCTTC. Together with reference TRBV7-9 and TRBJ1-2, the CDR3 gives the full variable domain: DTGVSQNPRHKITKRGQNVTFRCDPISEHNRLYWYRQTLGQGPEFLTYFQNEAQLEKSRLLSDRFSAERPKGSFSTLEIQRTEQGDSAMYLCASSLDQGSYTFGSGTRLTVV.

The chain couples TRBV6-1 to TRBJ1-1, with D possibly matching TRBD1 (6 bases). Trimming left V 3 bases short and J 0 bases short, with 14 bases between. This CDR3 is 16 amino acids long. The germline gives CDR1 MNHNS, CDR2 SASEGT. The CDR3 region is CASSEAQGMLNTEAFF. CDR3 bases: TGTGCCAGCAGTGAGGCCCAGGGGATGCTGAACACTGAAGCTTTCTTT.

The chain joins TRBV27 to TRBJ2-3; 10 bases are shared with TRBD2. Germline-derived CDR1 and CDR2 are MNHEY and SMNVEV (reference sequence). The CDR3 has 17 residues. V shed 6 bases and J 5 bases; nucleotides not matched to a gene: 14. CDR3 sequence reads: CASSPTISGGLRDTQYF. Here the CDR3 DNA reads TGTGCCAGCAGCCCGACCATTAGCGGGGGGCTTCGAGATACGCAGTATTTT.

The rearrangement uses TRBV6-4 and TRBJ2-3; 9 positions agree with TRBD2. This CDR3 contains 18 residues. Germline V gene sequence: CDR1 MRHNA, CDR2 SNTAGT. Trimming took 0 bases from V and 0 from J; bases not matched to a gene: 7. The CDR3 DNA follows: TGTGCCAGCAGTGACTCGAGGGTAGCGGGAGCCAGCACAGATACGCAGTATTTT. Its translation: CASSDSRVAGASTDTQYF.

This clone came up a few times. This chain uses TRBV15 with TRBJ1-1, with TRBD1 matching over 7 bases. With V trimmed by 2 bases and J by 2 bases, 17 bases remained unmatched. The CDR3 consists of 19 residues. Germline V lookup: CDR1 LNHNV, CDR2 YYDKDF (reference sequence). CDR3 sequence reads: CATSRRDSSLQGSNTEAFF. CDR3 nucleotides: TGTGCCACCAGCAGAAGGGACAGTTCCCTCCAGGGTTCTAACACTGAAGCTTTCTTT.

The rearrangement uses TRBV19 and TRBJ2-1; 9 bases are a match to TRBD2. V shed 0 bases and J 0 bases; nucleotides not matched to a gene: 15. The CDR3 contains 21 residues. Germline V gene sequence: CDR1 LNHDA, CDR2 SQIVND (reference sequence). The CDR3 DNA follows: TGTGCCAGTAGTATAGAACCTTGGCTAGCGGGGTCCCAGAGCTCCTACAATGAGCAGTTCTTC. This encodes CASSIEPWLAGSQSSYNEQFF. The whole variable domain, remainder taken from reference TRBV19 and TRBJ2-1, is DGGITQSPKYLFRKEGQNVTLSCEQNLNHDAMYWYRQDPGQGLRLIYYSQIVNDFQKGDIAEGYSVSREKKESFPLTVTSAQKNPTAFYLCASSIEPWLAGSQSSYNEQFFGPGTRLTVL.

The V gene is TRBV7-9, the J gene TRBJ1-1, with TRBD1 as a possible D gene (5 bases). Germline V gene sequence: CDR1 SEHNR, CDR2 FQNEAQ (reference sequence). Trimming took off 5 bases at V and 5 bases at J, with 15 bases between the two ends. The CDR3 runs 14 residues. DNA for the CDR3: TGTGCCAGCAGCCAAGTGGGGCGGGGAACTGAAGCTTTCTTT. Translation gives CASSQVGRGTEAFF.

The V call is TRBV27, the J call TRBJ1-5; D uncertain. Germline CDR1 is MNHEY and CDR2 is SMNVEV (reference sequence). The CDR3 consists of 13 residues. With 3 bases removed from V and 7 bases from J, the gap between germline ends came to 10 bases. Written as DNA, the CDR3 is TGTGCCAGCAGTTTTGCATATCGGCAGCCCCAGCATTTT. It encodes CASSFAYRQPQHF.